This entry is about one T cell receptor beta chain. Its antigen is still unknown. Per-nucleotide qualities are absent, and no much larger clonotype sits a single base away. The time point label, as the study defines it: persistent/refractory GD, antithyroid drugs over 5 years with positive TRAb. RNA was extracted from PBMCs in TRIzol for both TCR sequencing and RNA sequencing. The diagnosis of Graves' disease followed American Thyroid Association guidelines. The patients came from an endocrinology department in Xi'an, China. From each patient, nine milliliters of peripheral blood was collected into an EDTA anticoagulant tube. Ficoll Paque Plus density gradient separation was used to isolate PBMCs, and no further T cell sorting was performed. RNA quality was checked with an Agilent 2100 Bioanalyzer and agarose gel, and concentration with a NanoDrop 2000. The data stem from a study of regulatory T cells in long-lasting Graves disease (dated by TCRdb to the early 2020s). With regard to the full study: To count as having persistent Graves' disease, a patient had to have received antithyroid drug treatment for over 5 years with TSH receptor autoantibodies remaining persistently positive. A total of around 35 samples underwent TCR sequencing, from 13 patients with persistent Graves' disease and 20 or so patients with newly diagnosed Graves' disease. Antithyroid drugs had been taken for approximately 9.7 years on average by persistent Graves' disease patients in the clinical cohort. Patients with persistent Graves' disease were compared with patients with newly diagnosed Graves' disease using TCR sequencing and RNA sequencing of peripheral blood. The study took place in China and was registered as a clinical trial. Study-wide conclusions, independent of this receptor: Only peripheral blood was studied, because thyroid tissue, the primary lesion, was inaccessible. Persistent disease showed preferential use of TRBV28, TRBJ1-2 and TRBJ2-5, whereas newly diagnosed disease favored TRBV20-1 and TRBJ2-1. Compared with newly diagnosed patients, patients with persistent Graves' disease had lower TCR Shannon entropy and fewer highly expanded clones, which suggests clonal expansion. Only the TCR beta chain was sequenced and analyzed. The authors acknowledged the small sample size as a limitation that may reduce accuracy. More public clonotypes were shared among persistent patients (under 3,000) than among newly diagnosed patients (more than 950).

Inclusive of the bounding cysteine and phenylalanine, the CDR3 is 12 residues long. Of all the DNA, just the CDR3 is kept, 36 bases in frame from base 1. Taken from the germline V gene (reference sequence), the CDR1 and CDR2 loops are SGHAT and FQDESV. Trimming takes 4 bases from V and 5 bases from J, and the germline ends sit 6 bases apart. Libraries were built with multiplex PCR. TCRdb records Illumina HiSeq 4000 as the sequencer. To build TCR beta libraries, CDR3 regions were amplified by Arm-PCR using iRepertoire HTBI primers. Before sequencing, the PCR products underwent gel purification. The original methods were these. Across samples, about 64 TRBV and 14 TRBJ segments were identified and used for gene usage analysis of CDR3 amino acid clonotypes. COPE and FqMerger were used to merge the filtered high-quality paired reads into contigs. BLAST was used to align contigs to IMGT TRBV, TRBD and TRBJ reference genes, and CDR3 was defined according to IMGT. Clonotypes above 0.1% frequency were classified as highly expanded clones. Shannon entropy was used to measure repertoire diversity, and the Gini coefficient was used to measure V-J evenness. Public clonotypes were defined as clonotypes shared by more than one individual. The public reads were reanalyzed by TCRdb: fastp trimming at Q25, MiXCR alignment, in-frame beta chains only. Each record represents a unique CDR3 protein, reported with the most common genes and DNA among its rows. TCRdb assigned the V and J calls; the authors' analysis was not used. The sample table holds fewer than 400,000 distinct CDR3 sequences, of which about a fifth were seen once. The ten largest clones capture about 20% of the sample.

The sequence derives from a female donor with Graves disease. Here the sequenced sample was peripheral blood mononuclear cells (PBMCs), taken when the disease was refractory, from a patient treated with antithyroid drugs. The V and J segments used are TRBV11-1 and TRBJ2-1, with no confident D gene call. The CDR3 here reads CASSSLNNEQFF. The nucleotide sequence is TGTGCCAGCAGCTCACTGAACAATGAGCAGTTCTTC.